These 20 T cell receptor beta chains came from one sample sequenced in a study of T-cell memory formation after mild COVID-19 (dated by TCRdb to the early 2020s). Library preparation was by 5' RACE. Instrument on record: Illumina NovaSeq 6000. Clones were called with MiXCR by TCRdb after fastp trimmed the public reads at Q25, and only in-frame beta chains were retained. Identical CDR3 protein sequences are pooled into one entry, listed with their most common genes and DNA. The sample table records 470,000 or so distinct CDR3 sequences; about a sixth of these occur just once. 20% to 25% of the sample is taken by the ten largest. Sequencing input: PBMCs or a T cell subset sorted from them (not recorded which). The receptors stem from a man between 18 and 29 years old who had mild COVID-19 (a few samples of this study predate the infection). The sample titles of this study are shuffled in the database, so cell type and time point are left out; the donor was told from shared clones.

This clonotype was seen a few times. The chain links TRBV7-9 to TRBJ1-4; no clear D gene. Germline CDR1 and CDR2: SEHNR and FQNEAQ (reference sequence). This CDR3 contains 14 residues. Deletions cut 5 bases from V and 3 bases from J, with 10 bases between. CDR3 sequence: CASSPRESNEKLFF. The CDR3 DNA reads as TGTGCCAGCAGCCCCCGGGAATCTAATGAAAAACTGTTTTTT.

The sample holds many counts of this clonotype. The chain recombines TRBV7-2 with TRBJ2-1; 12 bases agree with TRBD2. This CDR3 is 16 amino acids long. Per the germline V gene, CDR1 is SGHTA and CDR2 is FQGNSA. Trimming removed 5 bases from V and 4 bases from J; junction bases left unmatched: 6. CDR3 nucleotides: TGTGCCAGCAGCAAACCTAGCGGGGGGGCATACAATGAGCAGTTCTTC. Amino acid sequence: CASSKPSGGAYNEQFF.

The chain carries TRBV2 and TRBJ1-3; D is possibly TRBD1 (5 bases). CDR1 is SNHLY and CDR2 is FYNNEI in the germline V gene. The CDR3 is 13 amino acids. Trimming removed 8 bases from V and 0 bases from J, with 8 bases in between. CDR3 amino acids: CASSTVSGNTIYF. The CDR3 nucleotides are TGTGCCAGCTCGACAGTCTCTGGAAACACCATATATTTT.

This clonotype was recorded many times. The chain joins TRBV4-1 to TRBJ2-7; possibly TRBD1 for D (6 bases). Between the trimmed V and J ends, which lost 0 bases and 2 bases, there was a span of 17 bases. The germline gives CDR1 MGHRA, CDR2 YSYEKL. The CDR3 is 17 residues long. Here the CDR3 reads CASSQDSGQSWPYEQYF. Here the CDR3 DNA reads TGCGCCAGCAGCCAAGATTCCGGACAGTCCTGGCCCTACGAGCAGTACTTC.

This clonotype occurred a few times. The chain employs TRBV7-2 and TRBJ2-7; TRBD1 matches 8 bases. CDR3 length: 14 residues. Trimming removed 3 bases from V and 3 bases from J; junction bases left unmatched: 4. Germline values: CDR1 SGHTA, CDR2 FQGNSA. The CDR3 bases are TGTGCCAGCAGCTTCGGGACAGGCTTCTACGAGCAGTACTTC. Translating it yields CASSFGTGFYEQYF.

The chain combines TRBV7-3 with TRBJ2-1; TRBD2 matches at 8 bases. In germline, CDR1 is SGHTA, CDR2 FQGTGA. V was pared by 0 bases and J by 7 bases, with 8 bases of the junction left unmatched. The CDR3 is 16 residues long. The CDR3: CASSLTPAGGGNEQFF. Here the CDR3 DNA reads TGTGCCAGCAGCTTAACCCCGGCGGGGGGCGGGAATGAGCAGTTCTTC. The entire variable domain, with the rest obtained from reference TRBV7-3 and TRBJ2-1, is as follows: GAGVSQTPSNKVTEKGKYVELRCDPISGHTALYWYRQSLGQGPEFLIYFQGTGAADDSGLPNDRFFAVRPEGSVSTLKIQRTERGDSAVYLCASSLTPAGGGNEQFFGPGTRLTVL.

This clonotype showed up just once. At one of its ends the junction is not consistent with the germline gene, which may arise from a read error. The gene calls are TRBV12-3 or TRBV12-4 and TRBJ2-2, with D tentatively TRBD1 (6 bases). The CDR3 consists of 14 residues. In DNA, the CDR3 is TGTGACAGCAGTATGGACAGAAACACCGGGGAGCTGTTTTTT. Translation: CDSSMDRNTGELFF.

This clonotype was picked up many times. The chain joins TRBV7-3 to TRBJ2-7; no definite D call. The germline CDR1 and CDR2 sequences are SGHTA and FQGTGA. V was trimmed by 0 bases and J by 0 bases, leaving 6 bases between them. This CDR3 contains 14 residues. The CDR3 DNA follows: TGTGCCAGCAGCTTAACGGCCAGCTCCTACGAGCAGTACTTC. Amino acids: CASSLTASSYEQYF.

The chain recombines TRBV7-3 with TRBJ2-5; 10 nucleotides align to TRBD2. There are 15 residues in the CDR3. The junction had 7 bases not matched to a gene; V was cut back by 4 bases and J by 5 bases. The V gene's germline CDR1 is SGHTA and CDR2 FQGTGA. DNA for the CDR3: TGTGCCAGCAGCTACACTAGCGGGGCAAGGGAGACCCAGTACTTC. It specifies CASSYTSGARETQYF.

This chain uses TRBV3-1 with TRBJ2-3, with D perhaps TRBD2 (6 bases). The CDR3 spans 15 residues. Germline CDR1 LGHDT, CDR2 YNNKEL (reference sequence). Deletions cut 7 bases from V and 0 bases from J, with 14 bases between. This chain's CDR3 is CASTPSGTSTDTQYF. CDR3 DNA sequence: TGTGCCAGCACCCCGTCTGGGACTAGCACAGATACGCAGTATTTT.

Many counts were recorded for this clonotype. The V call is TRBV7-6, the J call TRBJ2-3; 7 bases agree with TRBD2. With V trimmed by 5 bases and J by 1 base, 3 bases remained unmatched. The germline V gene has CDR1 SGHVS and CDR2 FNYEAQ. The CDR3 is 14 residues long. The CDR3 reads CASSQSGGTDTQYF. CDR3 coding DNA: TGTGCCAGCAGCCAAAGCGGGGGCACAGATACGCAGTATTTT. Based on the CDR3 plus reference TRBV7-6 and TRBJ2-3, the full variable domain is GAGVSQSPRYKVTKRGQDVALRCDPISGHVSLYWYRQALGQGPEFLTYFNYEAQQDKSGLPNDRFSAERPEGSISTLTIQRTEQRDSAMYRCASSQSGGTDTQYFGPGTRLTVL.

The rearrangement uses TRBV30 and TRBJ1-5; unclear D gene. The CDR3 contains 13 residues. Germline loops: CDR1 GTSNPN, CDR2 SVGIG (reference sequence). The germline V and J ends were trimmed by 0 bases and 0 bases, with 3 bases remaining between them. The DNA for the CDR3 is TGTGCCTGGAGTGTGGATAGCAATCAGCCCCAGCATTTT. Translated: CAWSVDSNQPQHF.

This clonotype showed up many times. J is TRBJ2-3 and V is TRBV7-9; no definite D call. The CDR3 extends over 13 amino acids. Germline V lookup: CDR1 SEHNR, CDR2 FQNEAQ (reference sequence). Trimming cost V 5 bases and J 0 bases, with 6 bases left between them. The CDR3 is CASSNPSTDTQYF. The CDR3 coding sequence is TGTGCCAGCAGCAATCCTAGCACAGATACGCAGTATTTT.

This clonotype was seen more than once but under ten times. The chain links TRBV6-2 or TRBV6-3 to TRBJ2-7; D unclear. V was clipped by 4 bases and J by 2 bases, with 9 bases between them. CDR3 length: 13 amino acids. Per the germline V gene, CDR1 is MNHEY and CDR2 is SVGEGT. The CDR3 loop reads CASSFDRTYEQYV. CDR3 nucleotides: TGTGCCAGCAGTTTCGATCGGACCTACGAGCAGTACGTC.

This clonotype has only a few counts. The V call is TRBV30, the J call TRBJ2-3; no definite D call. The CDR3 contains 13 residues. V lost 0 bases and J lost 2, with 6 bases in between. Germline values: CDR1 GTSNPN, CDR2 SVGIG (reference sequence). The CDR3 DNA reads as TGTGCCTGGAGTGTTGAAGACACAGATACGCAGTATTTT. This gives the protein CAWSVEDTDTQYF.

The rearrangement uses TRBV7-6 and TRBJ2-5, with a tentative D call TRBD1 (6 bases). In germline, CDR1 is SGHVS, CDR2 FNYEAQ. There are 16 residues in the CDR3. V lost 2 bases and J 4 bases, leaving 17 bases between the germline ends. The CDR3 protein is CASSLLAPVRGETQYF. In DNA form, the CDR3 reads TGTGCCAGCAGCTTACTAGCCCCAGTCAGGGGAGAGACCCAGTACTTC.

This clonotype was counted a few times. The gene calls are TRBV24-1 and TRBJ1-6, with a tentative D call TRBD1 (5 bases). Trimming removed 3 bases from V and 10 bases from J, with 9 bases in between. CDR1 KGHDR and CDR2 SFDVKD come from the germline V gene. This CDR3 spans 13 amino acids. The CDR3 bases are TGTGCCACCAGTGATGACGGGGGATCACCCCTCCACTTT. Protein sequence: CATSDDGGSPLHF.

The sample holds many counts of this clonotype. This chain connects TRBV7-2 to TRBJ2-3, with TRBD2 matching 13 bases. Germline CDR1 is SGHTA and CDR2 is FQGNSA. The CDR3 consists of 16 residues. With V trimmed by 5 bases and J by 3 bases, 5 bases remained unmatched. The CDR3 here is CASSRGLAGLTDTQYF. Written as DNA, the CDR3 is TGTGCCAGCAGCCGGGGACTAGCGGGATTAACAGATACGCAGTATTTT.

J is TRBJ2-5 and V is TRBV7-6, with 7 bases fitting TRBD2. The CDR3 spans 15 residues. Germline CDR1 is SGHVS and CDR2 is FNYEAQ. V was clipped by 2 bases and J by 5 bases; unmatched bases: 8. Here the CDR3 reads CASSLRTRTHETQYF. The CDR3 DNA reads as TGTGCCAGCAGCTTAAGGACTAGAACCCACGAGACCCAGTACTTC.

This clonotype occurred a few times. The CDR3 DNA sequence: TGTGCCAGCAGTTTAAATACCGGGGTCAATGAGCAGTTCTTC. Translating gives CASSLNTGVNEQFF. The V call is TRBV12-3 or TRBV12-4, the J call TRBJ2-1; a weak D match, TRBD2 (5 bases). This CDR3 region has 14 residues. Trimming left V 2 bases short and J 6 bases short, with 11 bases between.